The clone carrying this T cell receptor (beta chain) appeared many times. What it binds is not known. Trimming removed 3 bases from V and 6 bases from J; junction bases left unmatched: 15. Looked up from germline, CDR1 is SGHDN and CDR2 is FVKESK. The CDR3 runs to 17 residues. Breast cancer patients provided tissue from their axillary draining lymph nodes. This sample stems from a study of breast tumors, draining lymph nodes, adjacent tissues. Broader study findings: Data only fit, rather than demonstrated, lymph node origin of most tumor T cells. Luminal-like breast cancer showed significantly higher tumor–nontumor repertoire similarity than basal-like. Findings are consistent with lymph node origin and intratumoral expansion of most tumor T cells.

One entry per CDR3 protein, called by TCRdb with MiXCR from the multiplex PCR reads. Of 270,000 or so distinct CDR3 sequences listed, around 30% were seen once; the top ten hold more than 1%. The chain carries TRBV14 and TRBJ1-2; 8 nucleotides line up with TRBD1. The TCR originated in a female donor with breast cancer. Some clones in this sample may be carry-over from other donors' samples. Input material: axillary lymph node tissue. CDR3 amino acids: CASSHLRLDRALDGYTF. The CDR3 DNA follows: TGTGCCAGCAGCCACCTCCGCCTGGACAGGGCTTTGGATGGCTACACCTTC.